What follows are 15 T cell receptor beta chains derived from one specimen sequenced in a study of blood T cells in healthy people across ages. The authors ran a second PCR of roughly 6 to 11 cycles using a sample-barcoded 5' primer and a J-beta primer mix. TCRdb reprocessed the 5' RACE reads with MiXCR, giving one entry per CDR3 protein. This table has 1.5 million to 2 million distinct CDR3 sequences, about two fifths appearing once. Sequenced input: blood. Receptor source: a human donor in good health.

The V call is TRBV7-9, the J call TRBJ1-3, with D perhaps matching TRBD1 (5 bases). CDR3 length: 16 amino acids. Trimming removed 3 bases at V and 0 bases at J, with 12 bases between. Per germline, CDR1 SEHNR and CDR2 FQNEAQ (reference sequence). In DNA form, the CDR3 reads TGTGCCAGCAGCTTTCTGGGGACCACCTCTGGAAACACCATATATTTT. This translates into CASSFLGTTSGNTIYF.

Only a few counts were recorded for this clonotype. The chain carries TRBV13 and TRBJ2-3; tentative D call: TRBD2 (6 bases). The CDR3 is 15 residues long. Germline V lookup: CDR1 PRHDT, CDR2 FYEKMQ (reference sequence). The ends were cut back, 5 bases at V and 1 base at J, with 13 bases in the middle. The CDR3 DNA is TGTGCCAGCAGCACCGCGGCGGGGCGCACAGATACGCAGTATTTT. Its translation: CASSTAAGRTDTQYF.

This clonotype was found a few times. V and J are TRBV6-6 and TRBJ2-7; 7 nucleotides line up with TRBD1. Germline assignment: CDR1 MNHNY and CDR2 SVGAGI (reference sequence). This CDR3 has 15 residues. J gave up 3 bases and V 2 bases, and 7 bases lay outside the gene matches. This chain's CDR3 is CASSYTGTAVYEQYF. The CDR3 nucleotides are TGTGCCAGCAGTTACACCGGGACAGCTGTCTACGAGCAGTACTTC.

The chain uses TRBV20-1 and TRBJ1-1; TRBD1 might be the D (6 bases). The CDR3 has 13 amino acids. Germline lookup yields CDR1 DFQATT and CDR2 SNEGSKA (reference sequence). V lost 5 bases to trimming and J lost 4 bases, with 14 bases between them. The CDR3 nucleotides read TGCAGTGCTCTTGGAAAGGGGGGCACTGAAGCTTTCTTT. It encodes CSALGKGGTEAFF.

The rearrangement joins TRBV29-1 to TRBJ2-7, with TRBD2 matching 7 bases. Germline-derived CDR1 and CDR2 are SQVTM and ANQGSEA. This CDR3 region has 13 residues. CDR3 sequence (DNA): TGCAGTTCGATGACTAGCAATTCCCACGAGCAGTACTTC. It yields the protein CSSMTSNSHEQYF.

CDR3 residues: CSARNLAGTQETQYF. DNA for the CDR3: TGCAGTGCTAGAAACTTAGCGGGGACCCAAGAGACCCAGTACTTC. V and J are TRBV20-1 and TRBJ2-5; the match to TRBD2 covers 8 bases. This CDR3 is built from 15 residues. Germline CDR1 is DFQATT and CDR2 is SNEGSKA (reference sequence). Germline trimming cut 2 bases from V and 1 base from J; bases unmatched to any gene: 6.

The chain combines TRBV5-1 with TRBJ2-1, with 11 bases that match TRBD2. CDR3 length: 15 amino acids. Germline trimming cut 1 base from V and 9 bases from J; bases unmatched to any gene: 6. The germline V gene has CDR1 SGHRS and CDR2 YFSETQ. CDR3 DNA: TGCGCCAGCAGCTTGTTCCTAGCGGGGGGCAGTGAGCAGTTCTTC. Translation: CASSLFLAGGSEQFF.

The rearrangement joins TRBV7-2 to TRBJ2-5; D is possibly TRBD1 or TRBD2 (5 bases each). The CDR3 runs 14 residues. V was trimmed by 1 base and J by 10 bases, leaving 16 bases between them. CDR1 and CDR2 (germline): SGHTA, FQGNSA. CDR3 nucleotides: TGTGCCAGCAGCTTAGGGGGGTTCCAGGGTGGCCAGTACTTC. Protein sequence: CASSLGGFQGGQYF. Variable domain in full (rest from reference TRBV7-2 and TRBJ2-5): GAGVSQSPSNKVTEKGKDVELRCDPISGHTALYWYRQSLGQGLEFLIYFQGNSAPDKSGLPSDRFSAERTGGSVSTLTIQRTQQEDSAVYLCASSLGGFQGGQYFGPGTRLLVL.

The J gene is TRBJ2-4, the V gene TRBV28; a weak D match, TRBD2 (6 bases). The DNA end is more similar to TRBJ2-7, so the J call may be wrong. Germline CDR1 is MDHEN and CDR2 is SYDVKM. The CDR3 loop spans 18 amino acids. The CDR3 nucleotides are TGTGCCAGCAACAAAGGCGGGGTCTTGTGGGGGATTTCCTACGAGCAGTACTTC. It encodes CASNKGGVLWGISYEQYF.

V is TRBV27 and J is TRBJ2-1; either TRBD1 or TRBD2 may fit D (5 bases each). The CDR3 is 14 amino acids. Germline V gene lookup returns CDR1 MNHEY and CDR2 SMNVEV (reference sequence). Trimming shortened V by 2 bases and J by 8 bases, and 13 bases separated the two germline ends. The CDR3 nucleotides are TGTGCCAGCAGTTTACGAGAGGGGTACCATGAGCAGTTCTTC. Translated, it gives CASSLREGYHEQFF.

The rearrangement links TRBV12-3 or TRBV12-4 to TRBJ2-5; 16 nucleotides align to TRBD2. Trimming removed 5 bases from V and 2 bases from J; junction bases left unmatched: 5. CDR3 length: 17 amino acids. CDR3 loop: CASSLTGLAGGQETQYF. In DNA, the CDR3 is TGTGCCAGCAGTCTAACGGGACTAGCGGGGGGGCAAGAGACCCAGTACTTC.

J is TRBJ1-2 and V is TRBV20-1; D remains ambiguous. The CDR3 length is 15 residues. The V gene's germline CDR1 is DFQATT and CDR2 SNEGSKA (reference sequence). Trimming cost V 1 base and J 2 bases, with 14 bases left between them. The CDR3 spells CSARVRAGGNYGYTF. CDR3 nucleotide sequence: TGCAGTGCTAGAGTTAGGGCAGGTGGGAACTATGGCTACACCTTC.

This clonotype was found a few times. The chain couples TRBV13 to TRBJ2-5, with D perhaps TRBD1 (5 bases). The length of the CDR3 is 15 residues. Trimming shortened V by 0 bases and J by 2 bases, and 10 bases separated the two germline ends. Germline CDR1 and CDR2: PRHDT and FYEKMQ (reference sequence). The CDR3 sequence is CASSLGRTSQETQYF. The DNA of the CDR3 is TGTGCCAGCAGCTTAGGCCGGACAAGTCAAGAGACCCAGTACTTC.

This chain joins TRBV12-3 or TRBV12-4 and TRBJ1-1; D is ambiguous. The CDR3 has 13 residues. Trimming pared 7 bases from V and 5 bases from J, leaving 14 bases between. The CDR3 spells CASKALRMTEAFF. The CDR3 nucleotides read TGTGCCAGCAAGGCCCTGCGTATGACTGAAGCTTTCTTT.

J is TRBJ1-1 and V is TRBV29-1; D uncertain. The CDR3 contains 13 residues. V gave up 2 bases and J gave up 6 bases, with 13 bases separating them. The germline V gene has CDR1 SQVTM and CDR2 ANQGSEA. The CDR3: CSVENGLGAEAFF. The CDR3 DNA reads TGCAGCGTTGAAAACGGCCTGGGTGCTGAAGCTTTCTTT.